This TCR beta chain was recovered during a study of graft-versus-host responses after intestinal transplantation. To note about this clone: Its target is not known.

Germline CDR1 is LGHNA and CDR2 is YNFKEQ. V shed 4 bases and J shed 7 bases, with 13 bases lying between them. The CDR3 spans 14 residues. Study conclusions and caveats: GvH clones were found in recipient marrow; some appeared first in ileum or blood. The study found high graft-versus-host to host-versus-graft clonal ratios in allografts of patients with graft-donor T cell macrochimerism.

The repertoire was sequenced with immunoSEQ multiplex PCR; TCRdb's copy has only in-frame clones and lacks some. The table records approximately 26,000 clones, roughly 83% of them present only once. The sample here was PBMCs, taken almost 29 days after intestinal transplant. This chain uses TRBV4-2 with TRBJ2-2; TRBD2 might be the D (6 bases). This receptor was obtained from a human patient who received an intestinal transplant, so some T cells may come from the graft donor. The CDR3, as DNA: TGTGCCAGCAGCCGAAAGATGGAGGGCGGGGAGCTGTTTTTT. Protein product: CASSRKMEGGELFF.